The T cell receptor (beta chain) under discussion was sequenced for a study of T cell changes during pregnancy in multiple sclerosis (dated by TCRdb to the late 2010s). Context from the whole study: The study looked at changes in the T cell repertoire across pregnancy in women with multiple sclerosis.

Library generation was performed with the immunoSEQ multiplex PCR assay. The table comes from immuneACCESS by way of TCRdb, which keeps in-frame sequences with V and J called. Part of the clones is missing from these tables; in studies checked, under half for an unresolved V gene and the rest for unknown reasons. Here the sample has about 80,000 clones; 94% occur a single time. The ten top clones hold approximately 0.92% of the sample. The junction shows trimming of 1 base on V and 1 base on J, and the gene matches do not reach 12 bases of it. The CDR1 and CDR2 encoded by the germline V gene are SGHVS and FNYEAQ. The CDR3 numbers 20 residues from cysteine through phenylalanine. The only DNA kept is the CDR3, 60 bases in frame from the first base. This clone was seen just once. Its antigen has not been determined. No clone much larger than this one lies a single base away; base qualities are absent.

This sequence originates from a female donor in good health, enrolled as a control in a pregnancy study. The input for sequencing was peripheral blood, taken in the second trimester of pregnancy. The chain is encoded by TRBV7-6 joined to TRBJ2-5; TRBD2 fits 13 bases in the junction. The bases read TGTGCCAGCAGCTTAGGATGGACTAGCGGGAGAAAGCCCCCCCAAGAGACCCAGTACTTC. Its amino acids are CASSLGWTSGRKPPQETQYF. With all but the CDR3 taken from the reference TRBV7-6 and TRBJ2-5 genes, the full variable domain is: GAGVSQSPRYKVTKRGQDVALRCDPISGHVSLYWYRQALGQGPEFLTYFNYEAQQDKSGLPNDRFSAERPEGSISTLTIQRTEQRDSAMYRCASSLGWTSGRKPPQETQYFGPGTRLLVL.